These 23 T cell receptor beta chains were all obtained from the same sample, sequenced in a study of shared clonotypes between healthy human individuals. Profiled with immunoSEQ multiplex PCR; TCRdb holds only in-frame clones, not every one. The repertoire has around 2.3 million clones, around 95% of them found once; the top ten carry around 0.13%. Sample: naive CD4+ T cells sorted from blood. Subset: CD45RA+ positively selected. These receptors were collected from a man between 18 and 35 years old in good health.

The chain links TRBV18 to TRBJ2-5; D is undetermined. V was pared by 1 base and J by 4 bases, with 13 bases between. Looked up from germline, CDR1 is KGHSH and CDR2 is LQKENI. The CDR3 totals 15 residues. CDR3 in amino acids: CASSPQRQAAETQYF. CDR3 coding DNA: TGTGCCAGCTCACCACAGAGGCAGGCGGCAGAGACCCAGTACTTC.

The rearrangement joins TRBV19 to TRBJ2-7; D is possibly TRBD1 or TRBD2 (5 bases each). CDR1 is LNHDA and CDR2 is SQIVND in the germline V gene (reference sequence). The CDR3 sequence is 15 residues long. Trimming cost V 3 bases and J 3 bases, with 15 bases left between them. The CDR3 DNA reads TGTGCCAGTAGTATCGGGGCGGCTAGGCTCTACGAGCAGTACTTC. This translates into CASSIGAARLYEQYF.

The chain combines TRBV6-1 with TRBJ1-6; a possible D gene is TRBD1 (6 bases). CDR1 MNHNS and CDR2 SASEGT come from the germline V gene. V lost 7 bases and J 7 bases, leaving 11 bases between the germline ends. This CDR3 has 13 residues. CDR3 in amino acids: CASNSRGNSPLHF. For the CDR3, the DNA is TGTGCCAGCAATAGCAGGGGCAATTCACCCCTCCACTTT.

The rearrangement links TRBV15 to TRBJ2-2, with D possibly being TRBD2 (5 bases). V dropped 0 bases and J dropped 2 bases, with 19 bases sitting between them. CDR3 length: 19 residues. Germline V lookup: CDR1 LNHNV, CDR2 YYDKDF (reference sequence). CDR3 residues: CATSREIQARLSNTGELFF. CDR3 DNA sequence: TGTGCCACCAGCAGAGAGATTCAAGCGAGACTAAGTAACACCGGGGAGCTGTTTTTT.

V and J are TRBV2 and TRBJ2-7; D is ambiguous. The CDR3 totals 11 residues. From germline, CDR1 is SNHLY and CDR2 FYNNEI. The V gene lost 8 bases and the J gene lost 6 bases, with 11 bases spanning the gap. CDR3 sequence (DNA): TGTGCCAGCGCCATGGGGATCGAGCAGTACTTC. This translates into CASAMGIEQYF. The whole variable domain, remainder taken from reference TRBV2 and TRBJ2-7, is EPEVTQTPSHQVTQMGQEVILRCVPISNHLYFYWYRQILGQKVEFLVSFYNNEISEKSEIFDDQFSVERPDGSNFTLKIRSTKLEDSAMYFCASAMGIEQYFGPGTRLTVT.

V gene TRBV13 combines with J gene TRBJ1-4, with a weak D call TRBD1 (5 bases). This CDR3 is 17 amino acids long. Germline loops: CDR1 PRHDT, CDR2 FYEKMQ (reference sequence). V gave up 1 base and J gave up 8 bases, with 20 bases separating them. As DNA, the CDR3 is TGTGCCAGCAGCTTAGCGTTTGGGGCGGGGAGTCAAGAAAAACTGTTTTTT. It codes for CASSLAFGAGSQEKLFF.

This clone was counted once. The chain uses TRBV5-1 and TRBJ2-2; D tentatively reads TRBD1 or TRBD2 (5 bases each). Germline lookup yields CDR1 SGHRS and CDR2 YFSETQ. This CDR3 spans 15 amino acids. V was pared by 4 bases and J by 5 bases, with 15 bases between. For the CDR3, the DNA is TGCGCCAGCAGCACCGGGACCAAAAAAACCGGGGAGCTGTTTTTT. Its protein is CASSTGTKKTGELFF.

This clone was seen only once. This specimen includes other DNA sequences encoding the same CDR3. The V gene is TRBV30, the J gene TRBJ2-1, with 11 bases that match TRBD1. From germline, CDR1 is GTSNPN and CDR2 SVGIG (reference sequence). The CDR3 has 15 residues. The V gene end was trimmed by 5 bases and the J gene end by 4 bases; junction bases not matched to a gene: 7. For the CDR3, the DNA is TGTGCCTGGTCGTCCGGGACAGGGGGGTACAATGAGCAGTTCTTC. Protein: CAWSSGTGGYNEQFF.

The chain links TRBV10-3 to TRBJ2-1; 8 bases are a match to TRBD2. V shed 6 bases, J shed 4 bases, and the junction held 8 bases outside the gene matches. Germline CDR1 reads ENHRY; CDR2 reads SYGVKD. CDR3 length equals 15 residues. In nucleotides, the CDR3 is TGTGCCATCAGGGGGGTCGCTAGCGGGTACAATGAGCAGTTCTTC. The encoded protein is CAIRGVASGYNEQFF.

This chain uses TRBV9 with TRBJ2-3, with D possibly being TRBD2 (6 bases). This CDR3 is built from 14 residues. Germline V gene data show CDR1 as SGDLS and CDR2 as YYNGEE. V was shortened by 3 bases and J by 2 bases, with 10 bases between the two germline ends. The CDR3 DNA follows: TGTGCCAGCAGCGCCGGACTAATCACAGATACGCAGTATTTT. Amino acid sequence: CASSAGLITDTQYF.

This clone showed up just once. CDR3 amino acids: CASSQGWSYNEQFF. CDR3 bases: TGTGCCAGTAGCCAGGGGTGGTCCTACAATGAGCAGTTCTTC. The rearrangement links TRBV19 to TRBJ2-1, with D perhaps matching TRBD1 (6 bases). From germline, CDR1 is LNHDA and CDR2 SQIVND (reference sequence). This CDR3 has 14 amino acids. V was trimmed by 6 bases and J by 1 base, leaving 10 bases between them.

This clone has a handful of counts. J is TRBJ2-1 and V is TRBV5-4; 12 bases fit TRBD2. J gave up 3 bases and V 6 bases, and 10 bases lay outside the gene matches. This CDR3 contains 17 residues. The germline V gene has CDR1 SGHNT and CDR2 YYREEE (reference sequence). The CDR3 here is CASTETSGRSRYNEQFF. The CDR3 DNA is TGTGCCAGCACCGAGACTAGCGGGAGATCTCGCTACAATGAGCAGTTCTTC.

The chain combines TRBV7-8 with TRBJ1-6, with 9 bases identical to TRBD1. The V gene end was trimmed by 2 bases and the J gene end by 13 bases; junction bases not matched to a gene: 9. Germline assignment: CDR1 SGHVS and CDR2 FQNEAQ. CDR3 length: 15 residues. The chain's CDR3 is CASSLTGQGLSPLHF. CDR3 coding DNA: TGTGCCAGCAGCTTAACAGGACAGGGGCTTTCGCCCCTCCACTTT.

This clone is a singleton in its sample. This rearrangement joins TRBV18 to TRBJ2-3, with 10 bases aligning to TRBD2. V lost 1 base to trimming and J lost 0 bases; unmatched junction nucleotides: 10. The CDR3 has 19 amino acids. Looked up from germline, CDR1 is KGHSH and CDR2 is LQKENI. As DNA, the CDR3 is TGTGCCAGCTCACCACTTATCCTCCTAGCGGGGGCTAGCACAGATACGCAGTATTTT. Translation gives CASSPLILLAGASTDTQYF.

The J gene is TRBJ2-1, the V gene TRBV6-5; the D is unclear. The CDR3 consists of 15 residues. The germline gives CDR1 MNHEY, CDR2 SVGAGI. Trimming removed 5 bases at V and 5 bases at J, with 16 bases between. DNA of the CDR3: TGTGCCAGCAGTCACAGTTCCCACGTTAACAATGAGCAGTTCTTC. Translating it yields CASSHSSHVNNEQFF.

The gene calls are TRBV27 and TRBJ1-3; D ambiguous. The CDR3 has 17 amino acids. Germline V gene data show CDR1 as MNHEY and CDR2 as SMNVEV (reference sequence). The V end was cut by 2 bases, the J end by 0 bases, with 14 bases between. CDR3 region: CASSLQAGPSSGNTIYF. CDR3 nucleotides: TGTGCCAGCAGTTTACAGGCAGGCCCGAGCTCTGGAAACACCATATATTTT.

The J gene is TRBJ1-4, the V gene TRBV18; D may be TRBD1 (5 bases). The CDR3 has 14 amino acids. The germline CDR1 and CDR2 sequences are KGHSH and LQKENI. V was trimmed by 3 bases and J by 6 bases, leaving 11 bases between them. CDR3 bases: TGTGCCAGCTCACCTACGTTAGGGGATGAAAAACTGTTTTTT. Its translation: CASSPTLGDEKLFF.

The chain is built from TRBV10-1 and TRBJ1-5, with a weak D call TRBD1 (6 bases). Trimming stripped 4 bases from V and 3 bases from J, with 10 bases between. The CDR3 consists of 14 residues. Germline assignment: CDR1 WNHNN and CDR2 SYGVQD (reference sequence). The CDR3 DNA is TGCGCCAGCAGTGGGGGGGCCCCCAATCAGCCCCAGCATTTT. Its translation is CASSGGAPNQPQHF.

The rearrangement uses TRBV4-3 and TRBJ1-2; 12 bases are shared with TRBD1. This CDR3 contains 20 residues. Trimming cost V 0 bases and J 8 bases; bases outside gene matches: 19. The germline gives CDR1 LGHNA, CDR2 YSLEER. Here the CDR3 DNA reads TGCGCCAGCAGCCAAGAAGTAAGCACCGGGACAGGGGGCCCCACGGGCGGCTACACCTTC. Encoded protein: CASSQEVSTGTGGPTGGYTF.

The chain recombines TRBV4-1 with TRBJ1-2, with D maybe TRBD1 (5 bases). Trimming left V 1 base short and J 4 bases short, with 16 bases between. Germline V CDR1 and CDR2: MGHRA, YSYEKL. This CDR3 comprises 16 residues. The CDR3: CASSQVEGSGTYGYTF. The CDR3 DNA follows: TGCGCCAGCAGCCAAGTAGAGGGCAGCGGGACCTATGGCTACACCTTC.

In DNA form, the CDR3 reads TGTGCCAGTAGTATCTCAGGGCGAATGGGCGCTTTCTTT. This codes for CASSISGRMGAFF. The chain is built from TRBV19 and TRBJ1-1, with D possibly TRBD1 on 5 matching bases. The ends were cut back, 3 bases at V and 11 bases at J, with 16 bases in the middle. The CDR3 covers 13 residues. Looked up from germline, CDR1 is LNHDA and CDR2 is SQIVND (reference sequence).

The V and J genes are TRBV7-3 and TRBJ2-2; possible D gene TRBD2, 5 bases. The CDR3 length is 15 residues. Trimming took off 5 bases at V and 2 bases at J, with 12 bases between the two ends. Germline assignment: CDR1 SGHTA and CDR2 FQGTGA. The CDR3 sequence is CASSIDRGNTGELFF. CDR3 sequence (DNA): TGTGCCAGCAGCATAGACCGGGGTAACACCGGGGAGCTGTTTTTT.

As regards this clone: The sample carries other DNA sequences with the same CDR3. CDR3 residues: CASSLGLAGETQYF. As DNA, the CDR3 is TGTGCCAGCAGCTTGGGTCTAGCAGGAGAGACCCAGTACTTC. V is TRBV5-4 and J is TRBJ2-5; TRBD2 might be the D (5 bases). CDR1 is SGHNT, CDR2 YYREEE, per germline (reference sequence). V was pared by 0 bases and J by 4 bases, with 10 bases between. The CDR3 runs 14 residues.